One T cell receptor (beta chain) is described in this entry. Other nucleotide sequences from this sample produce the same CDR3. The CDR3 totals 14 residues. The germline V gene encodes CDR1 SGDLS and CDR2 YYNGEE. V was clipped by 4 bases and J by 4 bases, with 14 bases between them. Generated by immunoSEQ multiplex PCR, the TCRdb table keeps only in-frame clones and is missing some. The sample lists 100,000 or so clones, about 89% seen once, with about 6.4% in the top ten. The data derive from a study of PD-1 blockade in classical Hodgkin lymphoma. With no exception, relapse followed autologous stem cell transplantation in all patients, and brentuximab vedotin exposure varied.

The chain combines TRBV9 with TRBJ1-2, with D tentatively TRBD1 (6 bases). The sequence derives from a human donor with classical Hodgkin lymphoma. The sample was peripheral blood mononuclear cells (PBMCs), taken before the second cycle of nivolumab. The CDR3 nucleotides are TGTGCCAGCAGCCCCCGGACAGATGCCTATGGCTACACCTTC. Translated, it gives CASSPRTDAYGYTF.